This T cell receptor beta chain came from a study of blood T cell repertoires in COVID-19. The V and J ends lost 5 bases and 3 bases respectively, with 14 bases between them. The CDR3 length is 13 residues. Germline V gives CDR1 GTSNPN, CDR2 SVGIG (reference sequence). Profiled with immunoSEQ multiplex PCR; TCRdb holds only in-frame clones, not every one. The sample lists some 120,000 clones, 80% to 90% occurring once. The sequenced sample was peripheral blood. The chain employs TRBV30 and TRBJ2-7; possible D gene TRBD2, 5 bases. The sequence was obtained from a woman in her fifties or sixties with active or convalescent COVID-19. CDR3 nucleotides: TGTGCCTGGGCTCCGGGATTCCTCTACGAGCAGTACTTC. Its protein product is CAWAPGFLYEQYF.